This TCR beta chain was obtained from a study of cytomegalovirus exposure and HLA in healthy donors listed by TCRdb under 2017. Regarding the study in general: An earlier analysis of approximately 640 of the donors reported 250 to 300 Gb of sequence data and some 120 million unique TCR beta sequences from 190 million or so T cells. An early release that covered about 600 HLA-typed donors contained about 300 gigabases of sequencing data and around 80 million unique TCR sequences. Of the roughly 390 genotyped donors, roughly 85% fell in the genetic ancestry cluster associated with self-reported Caucasian donors. The study aimed to test whether cataloging public T cell receptors could reveal signatures of past pathogen exposure. The T cell repertoires of around 730 subjects were profiled by immunosequencing and related to cytomegalovirus serostatus. A separate validation cohort of roughly 130 different subjects was used in addition to the approximately 670-subject first cohort. To predict cytomegalovirus infection status, the study brought together high-throughput TCR immunosequencing, statistical association of individual TCRs with disease status, and machine learning. A later analysis re-examined previously published TCR beta repertoires from roughly 650 donors and added high-resolution HLA genotyping to investigate patterns of TCR occurrence. In the later analysis, no new phenotypic data were used to find candidate immune exposures; instead, reliance was placed on TCR beta sequences and their occurrence across donors. In an earlier analysis of 500 to 650 of the donors, high-throughput TCR beta sequencing was used to judge whether each TCR beta V gene segment behaved as functional or pseudogenic. Donor age, sex, ethnicity and CMV serostatus were compiled together with the repertoire data. In a later genetic analysis, genome-wide SNP genotypes for about 55% of the 666 donors were used, and that subset was treated as a discovery cohort. All discovery cohort repertoires had been generated on a single sequencing platform. HLA typing included class I and class II loci at four-digit resolution. The number of typed donors differed by locus: about 629-630 for A, B, C, DRB1 and DQB1; some 500 for DQA1; around 580 for DPA1; and 450 to 480 for DPB1. Roughly 5 DR-DQ haplotypes were handled as single units for association and clustering, since linkage in the cohort was strong. Among about 370 genotyped donors of the cohort, an average of approximately 220,000 unique TCR beta nucleotide sequences was sequenced per donor, of which about 20% were non-productive.

The CDR3 starts with the cysteine, ends with the phenylalanine, and has 13 residues. The kept DNA is CDR3 alone, 39 bases in frame from the first base. The germline V gene supplies CDR1 MNHEY and CDR2 SVGAGI. Relative to germline, V is 5 bases shorter and J is 4 bases shorter, with 10 bases between their ends. This clone was observed a single time. No antigen is known for it. One base away there is no much larger clone; base qualities are not given. Libraries were made using the immunoSEQ multiplex PCR assay. For the multiplex PCR, a mixture combining 60 forward primers for TCR Vbeta segments and 13 reverse primers for TCR Jbeta segments was used. Amplification of the CDR3 region of rearranged TCR beta genes was performed with a multiplex PCR assay on genomic DNA. On the Illumina HiSeq System, the amplified TCR beta libraries were sequenced as 87-base-pair reads. The original methods were these. A later analysis counted about 80 million unique TCR beta chains across the 550 to 700 repertoires, and 9 million to 14 million of these chains were shared by at least two donors. Raw reads were error-corrected and collapsed into unique sequences by a nearest-neighbor algorithm in which closely related sequences were merged to remove PCR and sequencing errors. Alignment of CDR3 sequences to IMGT reference sequences was used to assign V, D and J gene segments. For a sequence to be retained, a match of at least six nucleotides was required to both a V gene segment and a J gene segment. Rearrangements were classified as productive when the CDR3 lacked stop codons and remained in frame with V and J, and all other rearrangements were classified as non-productive. CDR3 was defined by IMGT convention, running from the second conserved V-encoded cysteine to the conserved J-encoded phenylalanine. The earlier analysis of 500 to 600 of the donors excluded sequences that lacked an unambiguous match to a single V gene segment. An earlier analysis of fewer than 650 of the donors classified V segments as functional when productive rearrangements were above 56.7% and as segregating when the standard deviation between donors was above 5%. To diagnose cytomegalovirus status from the catalog of TCR beta chain sequences, a statistical classification framework was built. In a later analysis, TCR nucleotide sequences were compared against IMGT/GENE-DB human TR gene sequences so that V and J genes could be assigned. The TCRdist pipeline was used in a later analysis to assign CDR3 sequences and most-parsimonious VDJ recombination scenarios. In a later analysis, every TCR beta chain was defined by the combination of its CDR3 amino acid sequence and its V-gene family, and reads without a unique V-gene family were dropped. To address suspected cross-contamination and a sequencing artifact, a later analysis removed 550 to 750 highly shared, low-generation-probability nucleotide sequences. A later analysis calculated a clonal expansion index for each public chain from normalized within-repertoire ranks of inferred template counts. A later analysis computed generation probabilities with a VDJ recombination model fitted to out-of-frame rearrangements, and checked the results against IGoR. A later analysis scored TCR-TCR, TCR-HLA and TCR-CMV co-occurrence with hypergeometric tests, applying a repertoire-size bias correction to TCR pairs. False discovery rates were estimated in a later analysis by permuting HLA or CMV assignments 20 times. In a later analysis, co-occurring TCRs were grouped with DBSCAN, and TCRdist sequence similarity was added when clustering was performed within HLA-allele-positive subsets. Co-occurrence clustering excluded repertoires with fewer than 30,000 or more than 120,000 public chains, plus five with anomalous nucleotide sharing. TCRdb holds this immuneACCESS table with in-frame rearrangements only. Some clones are missing; in checked studies, unresolved V genes explain under half, and the rest has no known cause. V and J calls plus clone size are reproduced from that table; the DNA served to infer D and trimming. This sample has some 98,000 clones in its table, and around 84% of those were observed once. The ten largest clonotypes hold 10% to 13% of the sample.

General findings and caveats noted by the study authors: Specific HLA alleles were associated with over 15,000 TCR beta sequences at a false discovery rate of 0.05 in a later analysis. Because the 87-base-pair reads could not distinguish some IMGT-functional V segments, including TRBV6-2 and TRBV6-3, those segments were excluded. Broadly in line with IMGT annotations, most TCR beta V segments showed up in productive rearrangements about 90% or about 30% of the time in an earlier analysis of several hundred of the donors. A few of the identified cytomegalovirus-associated TCR beta chains were confirmed in vitro to be specific for cytomegalovirus antigens. A cluster of highly shared sequence variants was judged likely to represent a technical artifact of the sequencing pipeline. Sequencing depth was assumed to be roughly uniform across donors in the presence/absence analyses, though that assumption may not hold. Linkage disequilibrium might explain the correlated functional status among segregating V segments, but an unknown experimental factor could not be excluded. The classifier was reported to diagnose cytomegalovirus status with high specificity and sensitivity in both the original cohort and the validation cohort. In a later analysis, HLA-associated TCR beta chains were found to be more clonally expanded and to have lower generation probabilities than equally common non-associated chains. According to the authors, the approach could potentially be generalized to other disease states and immunological phenotypes. In a later analysis, TCR association rates were found to vary across HLA loci, with the most associated TCRs seen for DRB1 alleles and the fewest for HLA-C alleles. According to a later genetic analysis, donors in an Asian-associated ancestry cluster had fewer N-insertions in productive TCRs than the approximately 650-donor mean. A further reported finding was that TCR beta sequences accurately predicted the HLA-A and HLA-B alleles for most subjects in the first cohort. Because some donors lacked HLA typing at each locus, the association tests relied only on the typed subset. The study gave a list of over 150 TCR beta chains associated with cytomegalovirus. A later analysis found that most CMV-associated TCR beta chains appeared HLA-restricted, with HLA associations seemingly driven largely by CMV exposure. V-gene and J-gene trimming of TCR beta chains was associated with a missense DCLRE1C variant in a later genetic analysis, and the association was replicated in an independent cohort. Assigning TCR associations to individual alleles was difficult when HLA alleles, especially DR and DQ, strongly co-occurred. Several of the top co-occurrence clusters appeared to be linked to parvovirus B19, influenza, CMV and Epstein-Barr virus, according to a later analysis. Because counts were too low, about 17 rarely observed V segments, including chromosome 9 orphons, were excluded from the earlier analysis of around 590 of the donors. Across donors, most TCR sequences were observed very rarely, whereas some public TCRs were present in many individuals. Immune exposure information for the cohort was limited to CMV serostatus. In this cohort, only TCR beta chains were sequenced, and detectable features were limited by the absence of alpha or paired-chain data.

The cohort consisted of 670 or so healthy bone marrow donors. Cohort members were all nominally healthy when sampled, although unrecorded immune exposures were likely present. CMV serostatus was recorded as positive for about 300 and negative for about 55% of the roughly 670 cohort members, whereas no CMV serostatus was recorded for the donor in question. A peripheral blood sample was provided by each donor, and peripheral blood mononuclear cells were used for TCR beta sequencing. Genomic DNA extraction from the blood cell samples was performed with the Qiagen DNeasy Blood Extraction Kit. The specimen sequenced was PBMCs. The chain uses TRBV6-5 and TRBJ2-3; a tentative D match to TRBD1 spans 6 bases. The receptor was isolated from a human donor in good health. The bases read TGTGCCAGCAGTAACACAGGGCCAGATACGCAGTATTTT. This encodes CASSNTGPDTQYF.